This note documents a single TCR beta chain sequence. Its antigen specificity is not known. Qualities for individual bases were not recorded, and no much larger clone is one base off. This specimen belongs to a study of PD-L1 blockade in urothelial cancer (dated by TCRdb to the late 2010s). About the investigation overall: Every patient began therapy around 2014 and was given atezolizumab 1,200 mg intravenously every 3 weeks. About 85% of the roughly 29 patients were identified as males with urothelial cancer of bladder origin, and a prior smoking history was reported by 18 of 29 patients. An ECOG performance status of 0 or 1 was recorded for the patients, and 0 to 3 prior chemotherapy regimens had been received by the patients. Blood samples were analyzed at 3 weeks after treatment start (second dose) and at 6 weeks after treatment start. Blood samples gave median yields of around 140,000 T cells and 80,000 to 90,000 unique TCRs, along with a median clonality of 0.080. The study, an exploratory multi-omic analysis, examined somatic, immune and clinical correlates of response to PD-L1 blockade with atezolizumab in urothelial cancer. Pretreatment tumor samples, along with matched peripheral blood collected serially before and after atezolizumab treatment, underwent TCR sequencing. Durable clinical benefit was defined as progression-free survival longer than 6 months, and TCR features were also tested against progression-free and overall survival. In the same patients who had TCR sequencing, pretreatment tumors also underwent whole exome sequencing and RNA sequencing. Durable clinical benefit was achieved by nine patients and was not achieved by 20 patients. Twenty-nine patients had pretreatment blood TCR-seq, about 24 had at least one posttreatment blood collection, and about 24 had tumor TCR-seq. Broader findings and caveats from the paper: Among patients with durable benefit, tumor-associated TCR clones showed greater expansion in peripheral blood 3 weeks after treatment started (n of about 21, p = 0.022). Small sample size (n ≈ 30) and many exploratory analyses mean the results are intended to be hypothesis-generating. Improved progression-free and overall survival was associated with having pretreatment peripheral blood TCR clonality below the median.

To estimate absolute template abundance from read counts, synthetic TCR analog templates were spiked into each PCR. The immunoSEQ assay used bias-controlled V and J gene primers to amplify TCRbeta CDR3 regions from genomic DNA. Sequencing of rearranged TCRbeta segments was performed at approximately 20X coverage. The study's processing was this. Clustering was used to correct sequencing errors, and CDR3s were annotated against IMGT to assign V, D and J genes. Downstream analyses used only productive TCRbeta rearrangements, leaving out any out-of-frame or stop-codon sequences. Clonality was computed as one minus Shannon entropy normalized by the log of the number of unique productive sequences. Fisher's exact test with Benjamini-Hochberg correction, at a threshold of adjusted p below 0.01, was used to find clones that differed between time points or between blood and tumor. Imported from immuneACCESS, the table was reduced by TCRdb to in-frame sequences with V and J called. These copies leave out some clones; in studies compared against another copy, an unresolved V gene accounts for under half, and the cause of the remainder is not known. V and J calls and clone size are given by that table; D and trimming were obtained from the DNA. This sample has about 93,000 clones in its table, and roughly 89% of those were observed once. The leading ten clones occupy around 1.5% of the sample.

The junction shows trimming of 10 bases on V and 1 base on J, plus 8 bases between the germline ends. Reading the germline V gene gives CDR1 SGHTA and CDR2 FQGTGA. There are 12 amino acids in the CDR3, from cysteine to phenylalanine inclusive. The only DNA kept is the CDR3, 36 bases in frame from the first base. This specimen's time point label, per the study, means: pretreatment peripheral blood. The cohort comprised 29 patients with locally advanced or metastatic urothelial carcinoma treated at Memorial Sloan Kettering on a trial protocol. Peripheral blood mononuclear cells were collected pretreatment and during treatment, with between 1 and 8 total time points per patient. The Qiagen DNeasy Blood extraction kit was used to purify genomic DNA from total PBMCs and tumor samples. PBMCs were collected pretreatment and during treatment, and were isolated and stored as previously described.

The starting material was PBMCs, obtained around atezolizumab (anti-PD-L1) treatment. In this chain, TRBV7-3 is recombined with TRBJ2-4, with no confident D gene call. The sequence derives from a man aged 55-75 years with urothelial cancer. The sequenced DNA is TGTGCCAAGAGGTCGGCCAAAAACATTCAGTACTTC. This codes for CAKRSAKNIQYF. Beyond the CDR3, the reference TRBV7-3 and TRBJ2-4 genes provide the residues; the full variable domain reads: GAGVSQTPSNKVTEKGKYVELRCDPISGHTALYWYRQSLGQGPEFLIYFQGTGAADDSGLPNDRFFAVRPEGSVSTLKIQRTERGDSAVYLCAKRSAKNIQYFGAGTRLSVL.